This TCR beta chain was obtained from a study of T cell responses to AZD1222 COVID-19 vaccine. Repertoires were generated with immunoSEQ multiplex PCR, while TCRdb's copy carries only in-frame clones and drops some. The sample includes 100,000 to 150,000 clones, roughly 90% of them seen just once. The CDR3 consists of 17 residues. Trimming left V 1 base short and J 4 bases short, with 20 bases between. Germline V gives CDR1 SGHVS, CDR2 FQNEAQ. The sequencing here drew on peripheral blood, taken on day 0 of AZD1222 vaccination. The sequence derives from an adult in good health. The chain links TRBV7-8 to TRBJ2-7; a weak D match, TRBD2 (6 bases). The CDR3 sequence: CASSLGLTAGPLYEQYF. The CDR3 coding sequence is TGTGCCAGCAGCTTAGGCCTGACGGCGGGACCTCTTTACGAGCAGTACTTC.